This T cell receptor (beta chain) was obtained from a study of T-cell memory formation after mild COVID-19. Turning to the study itself: For the most part, TCR clusters were specific to one donor.

This clonotype showed up just a few times. Its antigen remains unknown. Via MiXCR, TCRdb re-called the 5' RACE reads, giving one row per CDR3 protein. The data hold about 210,000 distinct CDR3 sequences, with about 10% observed a single time. This CDR3 has 12 amino acids. Germline V gene data show CDR1 as SGDLS and CDR2 as YYNGEE. V lost 0 bases to trimming and J lost 5 bases, with 5 bases between them. Whole-study findings and limits: Clones that shrank (day 15 to 85) were balanced CD4/CD8, whereas later expanders leaned CD4+. The CD4+ clones that contracted clustered mainly within CM and EM, and the CD8+ clones concentrated in EMRA. Pre-infection memory held some responding clones, suggesting pre-existing cross-reactive T cells responded.

The TCR was taken from a man aged 18-30 years who had mild COVID-19 (a few samples of this study predate the infection). Cell type and time point are not known. Sequences were obtained from PBMCs or a T cell subset sorted from them (not recorded which). The rearrangement joins TRBV9 to TRBJ1-2; no definite D call. In DNA form, the CDR3 reads TGTGCCAGCAGCGTAGTGGGATATGGCTACACCTTC. Translated, it gives CASSVVGYGYTF. Full variable domain (rest looked up from reference TRBV9 and TRBJ1-2): DSGVTQTPKHLITATGQRVTLRCSPRSGDLSVYWYQQSLDQGLQFLIQYYNGEERAKGNILERFSAQQFPDLHSELNLSSLELGDSALYFCASSVVGYGYTFGSGTRLTVV.